The table lists the clone carrying this T cell receptor (beta chain) with a few counts. This sample was taken from a study of identical twins. Trimming took 8 bases from V and 7 from J, leaving 18 bases between them. Germline V gene sequence: CDR1 SEHNR, CDR2 FQNEAQ (reference sequence). There are 13 residues in the CDR3. TCRdb called the 5' RACE reads again in MiXCR, with one record for every CDR3 protein. The sample has some 440,000 distinct CDR3 sequences; approximately 24% are singletons. A further study also used this sample, focusing on T cells expressing NK-cell markers. That study reports: Top CD8+ clonotypes included the dominant CD3+CD56+NKG2C+ clonotypes in 5 or 6 donors. Whether expanded NKG2C+ T cell clones were HCMV specific stayed uncertain.

The chain uses TRBV7-9 and TRBJ2-7; D call uncertain. The sequence was collected from a woman between 18 and 30 years old in good health. Material: CD4+ T cells sorted from blood. CDR3 bases: TGTGCCAGCCTATCGGCAAAGAACGGGGAGCAGTACTTC. It specifies CASLSAKNGEQYF.